The 18 T cell receptor beta chains below all came from one sample that was sequenced in a study of metastatic and nonmetastatic thyroid tumors. Nobody among the patients had been given any treatment before thyroid surgery. TCRdb used MiXCR to call clones anew from the PCR reads. The repertoire holds roughly 33,000 clones, with approximately 15% as singletons. Sequencing was carried out using blood. Receptor source: a female donor with papillary thyroid cancer or a benign thyroid nodule (not recorded which). Some clones in this sample may be carry-over from other donors' samples.

The table lists this clone with a few counts. A junction boundary mismatches the germline segment, possibly from a read error. The genes are TRBV6-4 and TRBJ2-2, with D possibly TRBD2 on 5 matching bases. CDR3 length: 14 residues. The germline V gene encodes CDR1 MRHNA and CDR2 SNTAGT. CDR3: CASESGANTGELCF. The CDR3 DNA reads TGTGCCAGCGAAAGCGGCGCGAACACCGGGGAGCTGTGTTTT.

Many counts were recorded for this clone. This rearrangement joins TRBV5-6 to TRBJ1-2, with 9 bases matching TRBD1. The junction had 4 bases not matched to a gene; V was cut back by 4 bases and J by 3 bases. This CDR3 has 14 amino acids. Germline V lookup: CDR1 SGHDT, CDR2 YYEEEE. Here the CDR3 DNA reads TGTGCCAGCAGCCAACGGACAGGGGACTATGGCTACACCTTC. It yields the protein CASSQRTGDYGYTF.

This clone was recorded at least ten times. J is TRBJ1-1 and V is TRBV6-4; tentative D call: TRBD1 (6 bases). CDR3 length: 14 residues. Germline V gene sequence: CDR1 MRHNA, CDR2 SNTAGT. The V gene lost 4 bases and the J gene lost 4 bases, with 13 bases spanning the gap. For the CDR3, the DNA is TGTGCCAGCAGTGGGCTCCAGGGGAGCACTGAAGCTTTCTTT. Amino acid sequence: CASSGLQGSTEAFF.

There are a few counts of this clone. The chain combines TRBV27 with TRBJ2-7; 7 bases line up with TRBD1. Losses at the gene ends were 9 bases for V and 5 bases for J; bases not matched to a gene: 16. CDR1 is MNHEY, CDR2 SMNVEV, per germline (reference sequence). The CDR3 runs to 15 residues. As DNA, the CDR3 is TGTGCCAGTATTCTTAGGGGGCGTGTTGTCCACGAGCAGTACTTC. Its translation: CASILRGRVVHEQYF.

In its sample, this clone ranks as medium-sized (0.01 to 0.1%). In nucleotides, the CDR3 is TGTGCCACCCTCACCCACCACAGGGGTGGGTACGAGCAGTACTTC. Its translation is CATLTHHRGGYEQYF. The V call is TRBV6-1, the J call TRBJ2-7, with 7 bases fitting TRBD1. The CDR3 covers 15 residues. The ends lost 10 bases at V and 4 bases at J; junction bases unmatched: 16. Germline lookup yields CDR1 MNHNS and CDR2 SASEGT.

Within the sample, this clone is medium-sized. Distinct nucleotide sequences in the sample also encode this CDR3. The J gene is TRBJ1-1, the V gene TRBV20-1; 7 bases are a match to TRBD1. The CDR3 has 13 amino acids. Germline CDR1 DFQATT, CDR2 SNEGSKA (reference sequence). With 5 bases clipped from V and 2 bases from J, the junction kept 5 bases outside the gene matches. CDR3 sequence reads: CSAADRVNTEAFF. CDR3 in DNA: TGCAGTGCTGCCGACAGGGTTAACACTGAAGCTTTCTTT.

This clone was counted ten times or more. V gene TRBV4-3 combines with J gene TRBJ1-4, with no clear D. Per germline, CDR1 LGHNA and CDR2 YSLEER. This CDR3 is 15 amino acids long. The V end was cut by 0 bases, the J end by 6 bases, with 11 bases between. CDR3 sequence reads: CASSQDQSRDEKLFF. CDR3 nucleotides: TGCGCCAGCAGCCAAGATCAGTCAAGGGATGAAAAACTGTTTTTT.

Of note for this clone: Mismatch with germline at one junction end may stem from a read error. This sequence joins TRBV28 and TRBJ2-1, with a weak D call TRBD1 (6 bases). The length of the CDR3 is 16 residues. The germline CDR1 and CDR2 sequences are MDHEN and SYDVKM. The CDR3 DNA sequence: TGTGCCAGCATCGATATGTGGGGACAAGTTAACAATGAGCAGTCCTTC. Amino acid sequence: CASIDMWGQVNNEQSF.

This clone occurred many times. The chain employs TRBV6-1 and TRBJ2-7; D remains ambiguous. Germline V gene lookup returns CDR1 MNHNS and CDR2 SASEGT. Deletions cut 7 bases from V and 2 bases from J, with 15 bases between. The CDR3 length is 14 residues. The CDR3 region is CASTPSTATYEQYF. Here the CDR3 DNA reads TGTGCCAGCACCCCATCCACTGCCACCTACGAGCAGTACTTC.

This clone came up many times. J is TRBJ2-5 and V is TRBV30, with TRBD1 matching over 9 bases. V trimming: 3 bases; J trimming: 6 bases; junction bases outside the gene matches: 5. This CDR3 region has 13 residues. The germline V gene has CDR1 GTSNPN and CDR2 SVGIG (reference sequence). DNA for the CDR3: TGTGCCTGGAGGGGGACAGGGATAAAGACCCAGTACTTC. Translation gives CAWRGTGIKTQYF.

For this clone: The junction and the germline gene differ at one end; a read error may be behind it. The V call is TRBV4-1, the J call TRBJ1-1; the D is unclear. Germline values: CDR1 MGHRA, CDR2 YSYEKL. The CDR3 length is 15 residues. This CDR3 reads CASSPPWPDNSEAFF. CDR3 coding DNA: TGCGCCAGCAGCCCCCCGTGGCCAGATAACAGTGAAGCTTTCTTT.

This clone showed up many times. The rearrangement joins TRBV6-1 to TRBJ1-4, with TRBD1 identical over 8 bases. Per germline, CDR1 MNHNS and CDR2 SASEGT. This CDR3 has 18 residues. V shed 7 bases, J shed 0 bases, and the junction held 13 bases outside the gene matches. CDR3 loop: CASNKRAGGPATNEKLFF. The DNA for the CDR3 is TGTGCCAGCAACAAACGGGCAGGGGGCCCCGCAACTAATGAAAAACTGTTTTTT.

The chain recombines TRBV5-5 with TRBJ2-2; the match to TRBD1 covers 8 bases. This CDR3 contains 16 residues. V gave up 1 base and J gave up 5 bases; unmatched junction bases: 7. The germline V gene has CDR1 SGHKS and CDR2 YYEKEE (reference sequence). CDR3 nucleotide sequence: TGTGCCAGCAGCTTGCAGGGGGCTCGGGAGACCGGGGAGCTGTTTTTT. Translated, it gives CASSLQGARETGELFF.

This chain links TRBV20-1 with TRBJ2-1; 9 bases fit TRBD2. Germline V gene sequence: CDR1 DFQATT, CDR2 SNEGSKA (reference sequence). After removal of 6 bases from V and 3 bases from J, the junction contained 6 bases not matched to a gene. The CDR3 spans 14 residues. CDR3 nucleotides: TGCAGTGCGAGACTAGCGGTGGACTACAATGAGCAGTTCTTC. It specifies CSARLAVDYNEQFF.

The gene calls are TRBV5-3 and TRBJ1-6; the D is unclear. TRBV5-3 is classed as an ORF, of uncertain function. This CDR3 region has 14 residues. Between the trimmed V and J ends, which lost 8 bases and 7 bases, there was a span of 16 bases. The CDR3 DNA reads as TGTGCCAGTGATCAAGCCCTAGGGAATTCACCCCTCCACTTT. It encodes CASDQALGNSPLHF.

This clone appeared many times. The V gene is TRBV28, the J gene TRBJ1-4; unclear D gene. The CDR3 has 14 amino acids. Trimming removed 5 bases at V and 4 bases at J, with 11 bases between. Germline CDR1 and CDR2: MDHEN and SYDVKM. The CDR3 nucleotides read TGTGCCAGCAGTACTCGTTTAAGTAATGAAAAACTGTTTTTT. It translates to CASSTRLSNEKLFF.

Note on this clone: This sequence may be a read error, since a much larger clone differs from it by one base. The chain has TRBV5-6 and TRBJ2-1; TRBD2 aligns across 11 bases. V lost 2 bases to trimming and J lost 3 bases; unmatched junction nucleotides: 13. The CDR3 is 19 residues long. Germline V gene lookup returns CDR1 SGHDT and CDR2 YYEEEE. Here the CDR3 reads CASSFDRGGTSGFYNEQFF. DNA of the CDR3: TGTGCCAGCAGCTTTGATCGGGGCGGGACTAGCGGTTTCTACAATGAGCAGTTCTTC.

V is TRBV20-1 and J is TRBJ2-7; no clear D. Germline V gives CDR1 DFQATT, CDR2 SNEGSKA (reference sequence). The CDR3 runs to 12 residues. V was cut by 2 bases and J by 1 base, with 6 bases left in between. In nucleotides, the CDR3 is TGCAGTGCTAGACACCGTTCCTACGAGCAGTACTTC. It encodes CSARHRSYEQYF.